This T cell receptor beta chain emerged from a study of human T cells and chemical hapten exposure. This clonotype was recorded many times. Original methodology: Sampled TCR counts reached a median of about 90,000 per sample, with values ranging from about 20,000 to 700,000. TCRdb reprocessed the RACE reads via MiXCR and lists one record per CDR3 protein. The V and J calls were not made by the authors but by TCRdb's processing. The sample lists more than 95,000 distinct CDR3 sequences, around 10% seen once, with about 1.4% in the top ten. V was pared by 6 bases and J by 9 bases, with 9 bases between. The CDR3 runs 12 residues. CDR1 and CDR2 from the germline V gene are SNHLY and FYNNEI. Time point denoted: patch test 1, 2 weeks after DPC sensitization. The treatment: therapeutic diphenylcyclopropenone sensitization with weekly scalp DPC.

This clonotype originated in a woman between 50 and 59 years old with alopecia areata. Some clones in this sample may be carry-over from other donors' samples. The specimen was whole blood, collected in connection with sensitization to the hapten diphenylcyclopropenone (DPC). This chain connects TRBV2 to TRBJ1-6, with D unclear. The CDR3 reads CASRVFSSPLHF. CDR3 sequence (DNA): TGTGCCAGCAGGGTCTTCAGTTCACCCCTCCACTTT.